This T cell receptor (beta chain) is from a study of blood T cell repertoires in COVID-19. TCRdb's table, derived via immunoSEQ multiplex PCR, lists solely in-frame clones and lacks some. This table holds some 87,000 clones, roughly nine tenths found once. The V segment lost 4 bases and the J segment 7 bases; nucleotides outside the gene matches: 6. The CDR3 runs to 13 residues. Germline V gives CDR1 LNHDA, CDR2 SQIVND (reference sequence). The clonotype was recovered from a woman between 65 and 79 years old with acute or convalescent COVID-19. The chain employs TRBV19 and TRBJ1-2; the match to TRBD1 covers 7 bases. The sequencing input was peripheral blood. The CDR3 region is CASSTTGLTGYTF. In nucleotides, the CDR3 is TGTGCCAGTAGTACGACAGGGTTAACTGGCTACACCTTC.